The rows below give T cell receptor beta chains drawn from one sample of a study of cytomegalovirus exposure and HLA in healthy donors. TCRdb's table, derived via immunoSEQ multiplex PCR, lists solely in-frame clones and lacks some. Among some 140,000 clones, more than 75% were seen once, and the ten largest hold approximately 4.7%. The specimen sequenced was PBMCs. Receptor source: a woman in her thirties in good health and CMV-seronegative. CDR3s include the opening cysteine and the closing phenylalanine or tryptophan. The order of the fields is clone size, V gene, J gene, D gene, CDR3 length, CDR3 protein, CDR3 DNA. D genes are given only for firm matches. Clone sizes are given selectively: once, few, many, or a class where the clone is expanded.

>.|TRBV7-9|TRBJ2-7|TRBD1|14
CASSPPGGSYEQYF
TGTGCCAGCAGCCCCCCAGGGGGATCCTACGAGCAGTACTTC
>.|TRBV29-1|TRBJ2-1|TRBD2|14
CSVHSGRAVYEQFF
TGCAGCGTTCACAGCGGGAGGGCCGTCTATGAGCAGTTCTTC
>.|TRBV9|TRBJ2-3|TRBD1|18
CASSVGAGTGTHTDTQYF
TGTGCCAGCAGCGTAGGTGCGGGGACAGGAACACACACAGATACGCAGTATTTT
>once|TRBV7-9|TRBJ2-1|TRBD1|14
CASSLGQGGNEQFF
TGTGCCAGCAGCCTGGGACAGGGGGGTAATGAGCAGTTCTTC
>.|TRBV10-1|TRBJ2-7|TRBD1|15
CASSDGTGHSYEQYF
TGCGCCAGCAGTGATGGGACAGGGCACTCCTACGAGCAGTACTTC
>.|TRBV11-2|TRBJ2-2|TRBD2|16
CASSLLQRGNTGELFF
TGTGCCAGCAGCTTACTTCAGCGGGGGAACACCGGGGAGCTGTTTTTT
>few|TRBV6-1|TRBJ1-3|TRBD1|15
CASKSPGQGKNTIYF
TGTGCCAGCAAGAGTCCGGGACAGGGAAAGAACACCATATATTTT
>.|TRBV15|TRBJ1-1|TRBD1|14
CATSGQLWDREAFF
TGTGCCACCAGCGGACAACTATGGGACAGGGAAGCTTTCTTT
>.|TRBV5-1|TRBJ1-2|.|16
CASSLEGPGATDGYTF
TGCGCCAGCAGCTTGGAGGGCCCAGGGGCTACCGATGGCTACACCTTC
>.|TRBV19|TRBJ2-1|TRBD2|15
CASSIGGGAYNEQFF
TGTGCCAGTAGTATCGGCGGGGGGGCCTACAATGAGCAGTTCTTC
>.|TRBV5-6|TRBJ2-3|TRBD1|14
CASSLTGDTDTQYF
TGTGCCAGCAGCTTGACAGGGGACACAGATACGCAGTATTTT